This TCR beta chain is from a study of response to subunit inactivated influenza vaccine. Findings of the study overall: There was a suggestion from the authors that each seasonal influenza vaccination recruits few new T cells.

A few counts support this clonotype. Its cognate antigen is unknown. From germline, CDR1 is SGHRS and CDR2 YFSETQ. CDR3 size: 13 residues. V shed 0 bases and J shed 5 bases, with 8 bases lying between them. TCRdb ran MiXCR on the RT-PCR reads and lists one entry per CDR3 protein. This table has some 520,000 distinct CDR3 sequences, 16% appearing once. This chain links TRBV5-1 with TRBJ1-2, with no clear D. Sequencing was performed on CD4+ T cells sorted from PBMCs, taken around 25 months after vaccination. This receptor was taken from a man between 50 and 75 years old who received an inactivated influenza vaccine. The CDR3 DNA sequence: TGCGCCAGCAGCTTGGCCCAGCCTTATGGCTACACCTTC. Translation: CASSLAQPYGYTF.